These 5 T cell receptor beta chains were all obtained from the same sample, sequenced in a study of naive and memory T cell subsets. Both TRBC1 and TRBC2 were covered by a beta constant-region primer of two equimolar oligonucleotides. The ligated cDNA underwent four PCR rounds using SP2 and nested alpha and beta constant-region primers. TCRdb independently ran MiXCR on the UMI-ligation and nested PCR reads; one entry per CDR3 protein. The data hold about 82,000 distinct CDR3 sequences, with approximately 10% observed a single time. The sample consisted of naive CD8+ T cells from blood. These receptor sequences come from a human donor in good health.

This clonotype was found many times. The chain links TRBV6-4 to TRBJ2-2; D is undetermined. The CDR3 has 14 residues. Germline-derived CDR1 and CDR2 are MRHNA and SNTAGT. Between the trimmed V and J ends, which lost 2 bases and 3 bases, there was a span of 7 bases. CDR3 DNA sequence: TGTGCCAGCAGTGACAGGGCGTACACCGGGGAGCTGTTTTTT. Its protein product is CASSDRAYTGELFF.

This sequence joins TRBV6-5 and TRBJ2-7, with TRBD2 as a possible D gene (6 bases). The germline V and J ends were trimmed by 5 bases and 6 bases, with 14 bases remaining between them. Germline CDR1 and CDR2: MNHEY and SVGAGI. This CDR3 has 13 residues. The CDR3 DNA follows: TGTGCCAGCAGTAGCTCCGGGACTCCCGAGCAGTACTTC. Translated, it gives CASSSSGTPEQYF.

In its sample, this clonotype was seen many times. This rearrangement joins TRBV6-6 to TRBJ2-1; 14 nucleotides agree with TRBD2. Trimming at V came to 5 bases and at J to 8 bases, leaving 5 bases not matched to a gene. The germline V gene has CDR1 MNHNY and CDR2 SVGAGI (reference sequence). This CDR3 has 15 amino acids. DNA of the CDR3: TGTGCCAGCAGTCCACCGGGACTAGCGGGAGATGAGCAGTTCTTC. It encodes CASSPPGLAGDEQFF.

This clonotype was seen a handful of times. This rearrangement joins TRBV7-3 to TRBJ2-2; D is unresolved. V was clipped by 1 base and J by 7 bases, with 7 bases between them. Germline V CDR1 and CDR2: SGHTA, FQGTGA. This CDR3 region has 13 residues. The CDR3 DNA follows: TGTGCCAGCAGCTTAATATTCGGCGGGGAGCTGTTTTTT. Its translation: CASSLIFGGELFF.

This clonotype was recorded many times. This chain uses TRBV29-1 with TRBJ2-7, with a weak D call TRBD1 (6 bases). The V and J ends lost 3 bases and 5 bases respectively, with 14 bases between them. The CDR3 runs to 13 residues. The germline V gene encodes CDR1 SQVTM and CDR2 ANQGSEA. CDR3 bases: TGCAGCGTTGAGGGGCAGGGGTCCAACGAGCAGTACTTC. Protein: CSVEGQGSNEQYF.